The rows below give T cell receptor beta chains drawn from one sample of a study of T cell changes during pregnancy in multiple sclerosis. TCRdb keeps only in-frame clones here, not all; method: immunoSEQ multiplex PCR. The table shows 25,000 to 35,000 clones, with 80% to 90% occurring only once. This sample comprised CD8+ T cells from peripheral blood mononuclear cells, obtained in the second trimester of pregnancy. The receptors derive from a female donor with multiple sclerosis, enrolled in a pregnancy study. CDR3s include the opening cysteine and the closing phenylalanine or tryptophan. Each record gives: J gene, V gene, CDR3 protein.

J gene: TRBJ1-6
V gene: TRBV5-4
CDR3 protein: CASSSGSGVSNSPLHF

J gene: TRBJ1-2
V gene: TRBV18
CDR3 protein: CASSPSDFNYGYTF

J gene: TRBJ2-4
V gene: TRBV7-9
CDR3 protein: CASSGGLVNIQYF

J gene: TRBJ2-1
V gene: TRBV27
CDR3 protein: CASSSRGLADYNEQFF

J gene: TRBJ2-3
V gene: TRBV25-1
CDR3 protein: CASSGSSADTQYF

J gene: TRBJ2-1
V gene: TRBV7-9
CDR3 protein: CASRSSEQFF

J gene: TRBJ1-2
V gene: TRBV27
CDR3 protein: CASKSREVGYTF

J gene: TRBJ2-2
V gene: TRBV11-2
CDR3 protein: CASSFGPVPGELFF

J gene: TRBJ1-6
V gene: TRBV13
CDR3 protein: CASSLADRGHNSPLHF

J gene: TRBJ2-2
V gene: TRBV13
CDR3 protein: CASSPAGQGAVAGELFF

J gene: TRBJ2-3
V gene: TRBV13
CDR3 protein: CASSPTGMRGDTQYF

J gene: TRBJ1-1
V gene: TRBV10-3
CDR3 protein: CAISDGILRSEAFF

J gene: TRBJ2-7
V gene: TRBV7-8
CDR3 protein: CASRGDYEQYF

J gene: TRBJ2-7
V gene: TRBV27
CDR3 protein: CASRAGGLYYEQYF

J gene: TRBJ1-2
V gene: TRBV9
CDR3 protein: CASSPGGLGAGGYTF

J gene: TRBJ1-2
V gene: TRBV29-1
CDR3 protein: CSVGTDYGYTF

J gene: TRBJ2-5
V gene: TRBV6-4
CDR3 protein: CASSEVAGGQETQYF

J gene: TRBJ1-1
V gene: TRBV5-4
CDR3 protein: CASSPGGENTEAFF

J gene: TRBJ2-1
V gene: TRBV5-4
CDR3 protein: CASSLFDEQFF

J gene: TRBJ2-7
V gene: TRBV27
CDR3 protein: CASSLSSGASYEQYF

J gene: TRBJ2-5
V gene: TRBV7-9
CDR3 protein: CASSSPREVLQETQYF

J gene: TRBJ1-2
V gene: TRBV7-9
CDR3 protein: CASSSTGEAGYTF

J gene: TRBJ2-3
V gene: TRBV27
CDR3 protein: CASSLSTSGVDTQYF

J gene: TRBJ2-1
V gene: TRBV19
CDR3 protein: CASSSRGQWNEQFF

J gene: TRBJ1-5
V gene: TRBV19
CDR3 protein: CASSMGGMQPQHF

J gene: TRBJ2-7
V gene: TRBV27
CDR3 protein: CASSFGQGLGEQYF

J gene: TRBJ1-4
V gene: TRBV19
CDR3 protein: CASTSPFDGSEKLFF

J gene: TRBJ2-3
V gene: TRBV25-1
CDR3 protein: CASSDPKGRGTDTQYF

J gene: TRBJ1-5
V gene: TRBV30
CDR3 protein: CAWSLGANQPQHF

J gene: TRBJ2-2
V gene: TRBV7-9
CDR3 protein: CASSLGQGEGAGELFF

J gene: TRBJ2-7
V gene: TRBV30
CDR3 protein: CAWSFSGIGYEQYF

J gene: TRBJ2-5
V gene: TRBV6-6
CDR3 protein: CASSPRLAGGETQYF

J gene: TRBJ2-3
V gene: TRBV2
CDR3 protein: CASSPRGFFHSSTDTQYF

J gene: TRBJ1-3
V gene: TRBV4-3
CDR3 protein: CASSPRDSSGNTIYF

J gene: TRBJ2-3
V gene: TRBV4-1
CDR3 protein: CASSPDRGSTDTQYF

J gene: TRBJ2-2
V gene: TRBV30
CDR3 protein: CAWRLGETNTGELFF

J gene: TRBJ1-1
V gene: TRBV7-9
CDR3 protein: CASSLAAGTEAFF

J gene: TRBJ2-3
V gene: TRBV19
CDR3 protein: CASSITAGERDTQYF

J gene: TRBJ2-1
V gene: TRBV4-1
CDR3 protein: CASSHDSGTGEDNEQFF

J gene: TRBJ2-4
V gene: TRBV12-2
CDR3 protein: CASGLGSGRALGNIQYF

J gene: TRBJ2-7
V gene: TRBV7-9
CDR3 protein: CASGQQGRYEQYF

J gene: TRBJ1-5
V gene: TRBV11-3
CDR3 protein: CASSLKTGYKNQPQHF

J gene: TRBJ2-2
V gene: TRBV7-3
CDR3 protein: CASSPKAGGPGTGELFF

J gene: TRBJ2-7
V gene: TRBV28
CDR3 protein: CASRAGGQHEQYF

J gene: TRBJ2-7
V gene: TRBV28
CDR3 protein: CASSLGQGVHEQYF

J gene: TRBJ1-2
V gene: TRBV28
CDR3 protein: CASRVTGILYGYTF

J gene: TRBJ2-5
V gene: TRBV11-2
CDR3 protein: CASSVLVGRETQYF